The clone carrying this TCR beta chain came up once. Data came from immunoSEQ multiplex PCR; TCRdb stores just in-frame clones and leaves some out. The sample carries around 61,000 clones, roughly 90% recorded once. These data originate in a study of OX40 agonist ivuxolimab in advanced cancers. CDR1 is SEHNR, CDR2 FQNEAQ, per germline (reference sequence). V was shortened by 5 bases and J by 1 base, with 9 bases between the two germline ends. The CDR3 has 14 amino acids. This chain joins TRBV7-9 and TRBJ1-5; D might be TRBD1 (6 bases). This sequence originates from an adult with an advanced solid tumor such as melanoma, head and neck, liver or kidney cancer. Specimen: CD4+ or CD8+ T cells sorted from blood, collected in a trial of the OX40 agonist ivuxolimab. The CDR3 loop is CASSPDRSNQPQHF. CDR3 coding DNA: TGTGCCAGCAGCCCAGACAGGAGCAATCAGCCCCAGCATTTT. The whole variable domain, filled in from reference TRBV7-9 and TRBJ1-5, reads DTGVSQNPRHKITKRGQNVTFRCDPISEHNRLYWYRQTLGQGPEFLTYFQNEAQLEKSRLLSDRFSAERPKGSFSTLEIQRTEQGDSAMYLCASSPDRSNQPQHFGDGTRLSIL.